The present TCR beta chain was sequenced within a study of blood T cell repertoires in COVID-19. Across the whole study: Sources were T cells, B-cell-depleted T cells, or PBMCs; the material itself was cDNA or gDNA.

Original handling: Estimated nucleated cell counts came from reference gene primer amplification. Produced via immunoSEQ multiplex PCR; TCRdb's table is partial and in-frame only. D and trimming were read from the DNA, whereas the V and J calls and clone size are those reported in that table. The data show some 270,000 clones, approximately 89% seen once. CDR1 MGHRA and CDR2 YSYEKL come from the germline V gene. With 3 bases removed from V and 4 bases from J, the gap between germline ends came to 16 bases. This CDR3 region has 16 residues. The chain combines TRBV4-1 with TRBJ2-1; the D gene is possibly TRBD2 (6 bases). This TCR came from a middle-aged woman who had recovered from COVID-19. Sequenced input: peripheral blood. The CDR3 here is CASSQGSGILYNEQFF. For the CDR3, the DNA is TGCGCCAGCAGCCAGGGTAGCGGCATACTTTACAATGAGCAGTTCTTC.